This TCR beta chain was captured in a study of CD8 T cells in Susac syndrome. This clonotype was detected only once. Germline CDR1 is SEHNR and CDR2 is FQNEAQ (reference sequence). The V gene lost 5 bases and the J gene lost 4 bases, with 14 bases spanning the gap. The CDR3 has 14 amino acids. Reverse transcription of roughly 0.45 to 1 ug RNA was performed with random hexamers. TCRdb re-called the immunoSEQ multiplex PCR reads with MiXCR, one entry per CDR3 protein. The table has 100,000 to 150,000 distinct CDR3 sequences, 85% to 95% seen once. J is TRBJ2-5 and V is TRBV7-9; possibly TRBD1 or TRBD2 for D (5 bases each). Sequencing input: CD8+ T cells from PBMCs. The TCR comes from a human donor with multiple sclerosis. The CDR3 DNA reads TGTGCCAGCAGCCCCGGCCGGGGCGGAGAGACCCAGTACTTC. Protein product: CASSPGRGGETQYF. The full variable domain, with the rest looked up from reference TRBV7-9 and TRBJ2-5, is DTGVSQNPRHKITKRGQNVTFRCDPISEHNRLYWYRQTLGQGPEFLTYFQNEAQLEKSRLLSDRFSAERPKGSFSTLEIQRTEQGDSAMYLCASSPGRGGETQYFGPGTRLLVL.